This record looks at one T cell receptor beta chain sequence and its context. Its antigen is undetermined. This entry is derived from a study of cytomegalovirus exposure and HLA in healthy donors. Study results and caveats: Excluded were some V segments that proved indistinguishable, including TRBV6-2 and TRBV6-3. The study put around 180 TCR beta chains on its list as cytomegalovirus-associated. The authors later linked a missense DCLRE1C variant to TCR beta V- and J-gene trimming. Sequencing likely generated an artifact that appeared as a cluster of highly shared sequence variants.

Germline CDR1 is SNHLY and CDR2 is FYNNEI. The CDR3 sequence is 13 residues long. The V segment lost 5 bases and the J segment 5 bases; nucleotides outside the gene matches: 2. The PCR made use of 60 Vbeta and 13 Jbeta primers. The data were produced by immunoSEQ multiplex PCR, yet TCRdb's version contains in-frame clones alone and is incomplete. The sample has some 60,000 clones. The chain links TRBV2 to TRBJ1-1; 10 positions agree with TRBD1. The sample comprised PBMCs. The clonotype comes from a man aged 25-45 years in good health and CMV-seropositive. For the CDR3, the DNA is TGTGCCAGCAGTAGGACAGGGGGGACTGAAGCTTTCTTT. Encoded protein: CASSRTGGTEAFF.